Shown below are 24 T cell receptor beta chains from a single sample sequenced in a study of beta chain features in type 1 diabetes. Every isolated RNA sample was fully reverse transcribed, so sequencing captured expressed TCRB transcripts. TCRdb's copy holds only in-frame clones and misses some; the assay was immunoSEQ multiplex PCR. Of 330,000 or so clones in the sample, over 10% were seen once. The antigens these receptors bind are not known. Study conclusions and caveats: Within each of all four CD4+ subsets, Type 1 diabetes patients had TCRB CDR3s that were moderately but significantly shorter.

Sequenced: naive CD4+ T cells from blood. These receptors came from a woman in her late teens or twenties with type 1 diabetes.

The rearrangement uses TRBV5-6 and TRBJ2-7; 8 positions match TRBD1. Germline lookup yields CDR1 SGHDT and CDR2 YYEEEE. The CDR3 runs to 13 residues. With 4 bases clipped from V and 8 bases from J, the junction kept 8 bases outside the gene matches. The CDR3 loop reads CASSEGQVFKQYF. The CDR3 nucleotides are TGTGCCAGCAGCGAGGGACAGGTTTTTAAGCAGTACTTC.

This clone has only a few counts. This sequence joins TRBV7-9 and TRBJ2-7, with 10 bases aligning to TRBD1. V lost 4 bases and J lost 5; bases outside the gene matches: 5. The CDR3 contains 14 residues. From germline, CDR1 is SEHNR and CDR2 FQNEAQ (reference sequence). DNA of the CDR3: TGTGCCAGCAGCTCGGACAGGGGGATCAACGAGCAGTACTTC. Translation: CASSSDRGINEQYF.

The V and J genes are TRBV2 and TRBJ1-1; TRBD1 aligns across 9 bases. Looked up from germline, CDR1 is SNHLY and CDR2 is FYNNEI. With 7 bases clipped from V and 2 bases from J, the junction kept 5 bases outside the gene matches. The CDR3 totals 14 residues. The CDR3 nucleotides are TGTGCCAGCACCTTACAGGGGGCTAACACTGAAGCTTTCTTT. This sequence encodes CASTLQGANTEAFF.

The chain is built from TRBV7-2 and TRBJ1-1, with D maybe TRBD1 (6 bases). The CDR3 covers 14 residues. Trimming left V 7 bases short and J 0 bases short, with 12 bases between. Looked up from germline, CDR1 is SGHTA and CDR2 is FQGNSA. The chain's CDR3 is CASTFDRMNTEAFF. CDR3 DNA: TGTGCCAGCACCTTTGACAGGATGAACACTGAAGCTTTCTTT.

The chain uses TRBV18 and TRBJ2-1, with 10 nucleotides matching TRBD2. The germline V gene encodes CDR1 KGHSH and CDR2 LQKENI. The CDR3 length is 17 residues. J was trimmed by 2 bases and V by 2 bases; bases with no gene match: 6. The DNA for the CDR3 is TGTGCCAGCTCACCAGGCGCTAGCGGGAGTACCTACAATGAGCAGTTCTTC. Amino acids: CASSPGASGSTYNEQFF.

The CDR3 reads CASSTQDSYTDTQYF. CDR3 sequence (DNA): TGTGCCAGCAGCACTCAGGACAGCTACACAGATACGCAGTATTTT. The V gene is TRBV9, the J gene TRBJ2-3; perhaps TRBD1 as D (6 bases). The CDR3 has 15 amino acids. V dropped 4 bases and J dropped 2 bases, with 14 bases sitting between them. Germline V gene sequence: CDR1 SGDLS, CDR2 YYNGEE.

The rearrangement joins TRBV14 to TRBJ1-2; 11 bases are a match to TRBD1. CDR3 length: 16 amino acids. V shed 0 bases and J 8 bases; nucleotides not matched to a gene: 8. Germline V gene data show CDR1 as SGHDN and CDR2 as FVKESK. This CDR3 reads CASSQELWGQGDGYTF. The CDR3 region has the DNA TGTGCCAGCAGCCAAGAACTTTGGGGACAGGGGGACGGCTACACCTTC.

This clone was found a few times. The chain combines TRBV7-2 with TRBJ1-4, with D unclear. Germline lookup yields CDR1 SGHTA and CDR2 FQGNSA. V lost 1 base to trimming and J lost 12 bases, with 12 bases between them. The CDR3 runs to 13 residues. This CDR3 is CASSLDARLELFF. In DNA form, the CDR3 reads TGTGCCAGCAGCTTAGATGCGCGTTTGGAACTGTTTTTT.

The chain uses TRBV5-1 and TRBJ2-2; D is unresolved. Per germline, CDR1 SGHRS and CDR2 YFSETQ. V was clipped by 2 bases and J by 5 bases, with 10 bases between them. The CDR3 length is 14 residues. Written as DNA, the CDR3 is TGCGCCAGCAGCTTTTCCAGGCAGACCGGGGAGCTGTTTTTT. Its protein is CASSFSRQTGELFF.

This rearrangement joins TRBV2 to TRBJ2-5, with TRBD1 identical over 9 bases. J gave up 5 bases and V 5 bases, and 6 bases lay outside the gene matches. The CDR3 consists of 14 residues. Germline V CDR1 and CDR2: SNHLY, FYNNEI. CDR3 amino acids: CASSRQGEGETQYF. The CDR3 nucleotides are TGTGCCAGCAGTCGACAGGGGGAAGGGGAGACCCAGTACTTC.

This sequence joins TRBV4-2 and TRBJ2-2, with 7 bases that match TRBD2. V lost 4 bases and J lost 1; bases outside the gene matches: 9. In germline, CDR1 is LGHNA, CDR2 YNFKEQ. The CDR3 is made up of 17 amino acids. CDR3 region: CASSPPYTGGNTGELFF. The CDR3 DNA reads TGTGCCAGCAGCCCACCATATACGGGAGGGAACACCGGGGAGCTGTTTTTT.

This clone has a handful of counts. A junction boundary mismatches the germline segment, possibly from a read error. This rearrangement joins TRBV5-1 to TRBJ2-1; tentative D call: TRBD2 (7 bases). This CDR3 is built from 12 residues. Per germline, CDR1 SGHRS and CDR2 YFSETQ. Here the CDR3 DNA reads TGCGCCAGCAGCTTGGCCGAGGAGGGGGGGGTCTTC. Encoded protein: CASSLAEEGGVF.

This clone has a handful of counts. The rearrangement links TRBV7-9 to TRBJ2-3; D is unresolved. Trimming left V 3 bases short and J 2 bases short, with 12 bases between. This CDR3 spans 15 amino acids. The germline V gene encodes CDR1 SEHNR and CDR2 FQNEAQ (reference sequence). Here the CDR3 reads CASSLTGTPTDTQYF. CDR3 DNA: TGTGCCAGCAGCTTGACTGGCACTCCCACAGATACGCAGTATTTT.

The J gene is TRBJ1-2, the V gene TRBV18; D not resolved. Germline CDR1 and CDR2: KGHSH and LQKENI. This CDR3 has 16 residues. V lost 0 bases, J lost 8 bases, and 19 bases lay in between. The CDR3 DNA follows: TGTGCCAGCTCACCACCGCGGGGTGAACCGCATCCCGGCTACACCTTC. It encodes CASSPPRGEPHPGYTF. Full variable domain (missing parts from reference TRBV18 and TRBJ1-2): NAGVMQNPRHLVRRRGQEARLRCSPMKGHSHVYWYRQLPEEGLKFMVYLQKENIIDESGMPKERFSAEFPKEGPSILRIQQVVRGDSAAYFCASSPPRGEPHPGYTFGSGTRLTVV.

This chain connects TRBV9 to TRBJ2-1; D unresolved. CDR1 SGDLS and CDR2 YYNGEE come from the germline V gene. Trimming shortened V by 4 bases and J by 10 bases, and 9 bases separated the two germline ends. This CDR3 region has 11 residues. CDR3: CASSPNYEQFF. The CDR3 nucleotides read TGTGCCAGCAGCCCGAACTACGAGCAGTTCTTC.

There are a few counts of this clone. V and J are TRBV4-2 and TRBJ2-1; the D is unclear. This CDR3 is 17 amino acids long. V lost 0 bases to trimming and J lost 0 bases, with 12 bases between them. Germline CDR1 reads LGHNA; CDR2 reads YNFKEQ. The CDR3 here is CASSQDYARISYNEQFF. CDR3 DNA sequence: TGTGCCAGCAGCCAAGATTACGCGCGGATCTCCTACAATGAGCAGTTCTTC.

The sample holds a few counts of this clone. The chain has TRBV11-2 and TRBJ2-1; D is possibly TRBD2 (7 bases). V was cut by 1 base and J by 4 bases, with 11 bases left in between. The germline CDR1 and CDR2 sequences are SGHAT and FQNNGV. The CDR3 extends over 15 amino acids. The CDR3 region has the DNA TGTGCCAGCAGCTTAGTCAGGGGAGGGTACAATGAGCAGTTCTTC. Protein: CASSLVRGGYNEQFF.

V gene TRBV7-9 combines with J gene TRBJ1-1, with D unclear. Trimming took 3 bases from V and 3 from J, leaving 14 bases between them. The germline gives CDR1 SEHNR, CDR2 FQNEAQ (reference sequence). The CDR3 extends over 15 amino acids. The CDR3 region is CASSLRRGMDTEAFF. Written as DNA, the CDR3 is TGTGCCAGCAGCTTGCGACGGGGAATGGACACTGAAGCTTTCTTT.

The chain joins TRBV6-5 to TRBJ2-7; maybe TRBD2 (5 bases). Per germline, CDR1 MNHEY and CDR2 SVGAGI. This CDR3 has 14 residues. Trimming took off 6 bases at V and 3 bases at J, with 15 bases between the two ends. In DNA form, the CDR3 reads TGTGCCAGCAGATTACCAGAGGGAAGCTACGAGCAGTACTTC. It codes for CASRLPEGSYEQYF.

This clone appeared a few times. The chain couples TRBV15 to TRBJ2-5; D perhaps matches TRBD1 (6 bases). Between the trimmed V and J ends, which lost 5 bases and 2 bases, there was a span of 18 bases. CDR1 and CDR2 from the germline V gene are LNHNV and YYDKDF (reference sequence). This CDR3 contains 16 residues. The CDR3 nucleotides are TGTGCCACCAGCCCGCGCCAACCGGGACATCAAGAGACCCAGTACTTC. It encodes CATSPRQPGHQETQYF.

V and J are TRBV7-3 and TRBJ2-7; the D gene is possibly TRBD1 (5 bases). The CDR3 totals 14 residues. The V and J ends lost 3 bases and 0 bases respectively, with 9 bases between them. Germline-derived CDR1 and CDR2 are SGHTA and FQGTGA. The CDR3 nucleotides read TGTGCCAGCAGCTTCGACAGTAGCTCCTACGAGCAGTACTTC. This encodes CASSFDSSSYEQYF.

The CDR3 region is CASGASGTGVGEQYF. The CDR3 DNA reads as TGTGCCAGCGGGGCCTCCGGGACAGGGGTGGGGGAGCAGTACTTC. The chain couples TRBV7-9 to TRBJ2-7; TRBD1 matches at 10 bases. J gave up 7 bases and V 8 bases, and 14 bases lay outside the gene matches. Germline V gives CDR1 SEHNR, CDR2 FQNEAQ (reference sequence). The CDR3 is made up of 15 amino acids.

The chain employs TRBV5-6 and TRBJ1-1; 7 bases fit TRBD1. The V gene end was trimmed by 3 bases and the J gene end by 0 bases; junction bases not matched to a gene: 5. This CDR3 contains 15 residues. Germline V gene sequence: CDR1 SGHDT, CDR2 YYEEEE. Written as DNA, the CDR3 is TGTGCCAGCAGCTCGAGGACAGGTTTGAACACTGAAGCTTTCTTT. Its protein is CASSSRTGLNTEAFF.

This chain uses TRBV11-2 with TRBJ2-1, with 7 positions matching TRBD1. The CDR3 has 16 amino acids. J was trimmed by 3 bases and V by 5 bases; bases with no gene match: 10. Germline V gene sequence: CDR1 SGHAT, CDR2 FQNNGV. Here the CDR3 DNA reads TGTGCCAGCAGCACGCTCGCCGGGACAGTCTACAATGAGCAGTTCTTC. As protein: CASSTLAGTVYNEQFF.